These 3 T cell receptor beta chains were all obtained from the same sample, sequenced in a study of T cell responses to AZD1222 COVID-19 vaccine. Some clones are missing from TCRdb's copy, which holds only in-frame ones; the method was immunoSEQ multiplex PCR. The repertoire holds 150,000 to 200,000 clones, over 90% seen once, with around 2.3% in the top ten. The source was peripheral blood, collected on day 0 of AZD1222 vaccination. These TCRs come from an adult in good health.

This sequence joins TRBV18 and TRBJ2-7; D remains unclear. Germline values: CDR1 KGHSH, CDR2 LQKENI. V gave up 6 bases and J gave up 5 bases, with 8 bases separating them. This CDR3 has 11 residues. CDR3 loop: CASSVDHEQYF. CDR3 bases: TGTGCCAGCTCCGTCGACCACGAGCAGTACTTC.

This chain uses TRBV15 with TRBJ1-5; 7 bases are shared with TRBD1. This CDR3 comprises 15 residues. Germline V CDR1 and CDR2: LNHNV, YYDKDF (reference sequence). V gave up 3 bases and J gave up 4 bases; unmatched junction bases: 6. The CDR3 bases are TGTGCCACCAGCAGTGCCCAGGGGGGAAATCAGCCCCAGCATTTT. It translates to CATSSAQGGNQPQHF.

The chain's CDR3 is CASSQGSPLRRNTEAFF. The CDR3 coding sequence is TGCGCCAGCAGTCAAGGTTCACCTCTGCGGCGGAACACTGAAGCTTTCTTT. The chain employs TRBV23-1 and TRBJ1-1; D remains ambiguous. TRBV23-1 is an open reading frame whose function is uncertain. The CDR3 is 17 residues long. V dropped 2 bases and J dropped 1 base, with 17 bases sitting between them.